This TCR beta chain was retrieved from a study of cytomegalovirus exposure and HLA in healthy donors. The PCR ran on 60 Vbeta and 13 Jbeta primers. Assay used: immunoSEQ multiplex PCR; TCRdb lists only in-frame clones, some missing. The table shows about 150,000 clones, with roughly 80% occurring only once. Germline assignment: CDR1 SEHNR and CDR2 FQNEAQ (reference sequence). This CDR3 spans 14 amino acids. V was pared by 4 bases and J by 7 bases, with 14 bases between. This TCR came from a middle-aged man in good health and CMV-seropositive. The gene calls are TRBV7-9 and TRBJ2-1, with D unclear. The sample taken for sequencing was PBMCs. The CDR3 protein is CASSYGAPTNEQFF. CDR3 sequence (DNA): TGTGCCAGCAGCTATGGTGCCCCTACTAATGAGCAGTTCTTC.